These T cell receptor beta chains were read from a single sample in a study of T-cell reconstitution after alpha-beta-depleted transplantation in children. TCRdb re-analysed the PCR reads in MiXCR, keeping a single row per CDR3 protein. This table holds around 490,000 distinct CDR3 sequences, about an eighth found once. The sample in question was PBMCs, mostly from graft donor cells, obtained 180 days after TCRalphabeta/CD19-depleted stem cell transplant. The receptor source for this set is a female patient aged 2-9 years who had a stem cell transplant for aplastic anemia, so the T cells may come from the graft donor. CDR3s include the opening cysteine and the closing phenylalanine or tryptophan. Each record gives: J gene, D gene, V gene, clone size, CDR3 protein, CDR3 DNA. A D gene is named only where the DNA matches it firmly. Clone size is given for some rows only: seen once, a few or many times, or a class if the clone is expanded.

>TRBJ2-7|NA|TRBV18|few
CASSPPGRAGYEQYF
TGTGCCAGCTCACCACCGGGCAGGGCGGGCTACGAGCAGTACTTC
>TRBJ1-2|TRBD1|TRBV5-1|few
CASSLTGTGGGYTF
TGCGCCAGCAGCTTAACCGGGACAGGGGGTGGCTACACCTTC
>TRBJ2-5|NA|TRBV20-1|few
CSARANPGQQETQYF
TGCAGTGCTAGAGCCAACCCGGGACAACAAGAGACCCAGTACTTC
>TRBJ2-5|NA|TRBV3-1|NA
CASSLPRDRETQYF
TGTGCCAGCAGCCTCCCCAGGGACCGAGAGACCCAGTACTTC
>TRBJ1-1|NA|TRBV21-1|NA
CASSKNRRKNTEAFF
TGTGCCAGCAGCAAAAACCGCAGAAAGAACACTGAAGCTTTCTTT
>TRBJ2-7|TRBD2|TRBV3-1|NA
CASSRWRAWGGYEQYF
TGTGCCAGCAGCCGCTGGAGGGCCTGGGGGGGCTACGAGCAGTACTTC
>TRBJ2-2|TRBD2|TRBV4-3|NA
CASSLFLAGGAGELFF
TGCGCCAGCAGCCTCTTCCTAGCGGGAGGCGCCGGGGAGCTGTTTTTT
>TRBJ2-7|NA|TRBV28|few
CASSRAGYSSYEQYF
TGTGCCAGCAGTAGAGCGGGCTACTCCTCCTACGAGCAGTACTTC
>TRBJ2-1|TRBD2|TRBV6-2/TRBV6-3|many
CASSVTSGGLAGGYSYNEQFF
TGTGCCAGCAGCGTCACCTCCGGGGGACTAGCGGGAGGGTACTCCTACAATGAGCAGTTCTTC
>TRBJ1-1|NA|TRBV7-9|NA
CASSSRGLRAYEAFF
TGTGCCAGCAGCTCGAGGGGATTAAGGGCCTATGAAGCTTTCTTT
>TRBJ2-1|NA|TRBV4-1|few
CASSQITGTGNEQFF
TGCGCCAGCAGCCAAATAACCGGGACCGGGAATGAGCAGTTCTTC
>TRBJ1-4|TRBD1|TRBV11-1|NA
CASTRKPDRGTTNEKLFF
TGTGCCAGCACCCGCAAACCGGACAGGGGGACTACTAATGAAAAACTGTTTTTT
>TRBJ2-1|TRBD1|TRBV7-2|NA
CASSPWDRGSYNEQFF
TGTGCCAGCAGCCCATGGGACAGGGGGTCCTACAATGAGCAGTTCTTC
>TRBJ1-2|TRBD1|TRBV29-1|NA
CSVGDSLYYGYTF
TGCAGCGTCGGGGACAGCCTTTACTATGGCTACACCTTC
>TRBJ2-7|TRBD1|TRBV15|NA
CATSRDPGQGVAQYF
TGTGCCACCAGCAGAGATCCGGGACAGGGGGTGGCGCAGTACTTC
>TRBJ1-5|NA|TRBV12-3/TRBV12-4|few
CASSLMLGQPQHF
TGTGCCAGCAGTTTAATGTTGGGCCAGCCCCAGCATTTT
>TRBJ2-3|TRBD2|TRBV20-1|NA
CSARDVSGRGTDTQYF
TGCAGTGCTAGAGACGTTAGCGGGAGAGGTACAGATACGCAGTATTTT
>TRBJ2-7|TRBD2|TRBV11-1|few
CASSLDLSTGLAGGHEQYF
TGTGCCAGCAGCTTAGACCTTTCTACTGGACTAGCGGGAGGCCACGAGCAGTACTTC
>TRBJ2-1|TRBD1|TRBV14|few
CASSQGDRPYNEQFF
TGTGCCAGCAGCCAGGGGGACAGACCATACAATGAGCAGTTCTTC
>TRBJ2-7|NA|TRBV14|NA
CASSQMGGEQYF
TGTGCCAGCAGCCAAATGGGTGGCGAGCAGTACTTC
>TRBJ2-5|NA|TRBV2|NA
CAFTPAFPLTGRGETQYF
TGTGCCTTCACTCCGGCCTTCCCCCTCACAGGGAGGGGAGAGACCCAGTACTTC
>TRBJ1-5|NA|TRBV12-3/TRBV12-4|few
CASSTTTRRVSNQPQHF
TGTGCCAGCAGTACAACTACTCGCAGGGTTAGCAATCAGCCCCAGCATTTT
>TRBJ1-6|NA|TRBV15|few
CATSRAMGANSPLHF
TGTGCCACCAGCAGAGCTATGGGGGCGAATTCACCCCTCCACTTT
>TRBJ2-7|NA|TRBV6-5|many
CASSPPGREQYF
TGTGCCAGCAGTCCCCCAGGGCGGGAGCAGTACTTC
>TRBJ2-3|NA|TRBV5-1|few
CASSRDGTSTDTQYF
TGCGCCAGCAGCCGGGACGGTACTAGCACAGATACGCAGTATTTT
>TRBJ1-2|NA|TRBV5-1|few
CASSPIQGGYTF
TGCGCCAGCAGCCCTATACAGGGCGGCTACACCTTC
>TRBJ2-3|NA|TRBV5-1|NA
CASSLAVGGPGADTQYF
TGCGCCAGCAGCTTGGCCGTCGGGGGTCCCGGTGCAGATACGCAGTATTTT
>TRBJ2-5|NA|TRBV4-3|NA
CASSQGLFVSYQETQYF
TGCGCCAGCAGCCAAGGTCTCTTCGTCTCGTACCAAGAGACCCAGTACTTC
>TRBJ1-2|NA|TRBV2|NA
CASSEMVGYGYTF
TGTGCCAGCAGTGAGATGGTCGGCTATGGCTACACCTTC
>TRBJ1-5|TRBD1|TRBV19|few
CASSTRQGARNQPQHF
TGTGCCAGTAGTACCAGACAGGGGGCTCGTAATCAGCCCCAGCATTTT
>TRBJ2-5|TRBD2|TRBV7-2|few
CASSSRLAALETQYF
TGTGCCAGCAGCTCCCGACTAGCCGCCTTAGAGACCCAGTACTTC
>TRBJ1-6|TRBD1|TRBV6-5|NA
CASSYGDRVGSPLHF
TGTGCCAGCAGTTACGGGGACAGGGTGGGTTCACCCCTCCACTTT
>TRBJ2-7|TRBD2|TRBV7-2|NA
CASSLTSATSYEQYF
TGTGCCAGCAGCCTGACTAGCGCGACCTCCTACGAGCAGTACTTC
>TRBJ1-3|TRBD1|TRBV12-3/TRBV12-4|NA
CASSPGQGANTIYF
TGTGCCAGCAGTCCGGGACAGGGGGCGAACACCATATATTTT
>TRBJ2-2|TRBD2|TRBV10-3|many
CALRTSGILTGELFF
TGTGCCTTACGGACTAGCGGGATACTCACCGGGGAGCTGTTTTTT
>TRBJ2-1|TRBD1|TRBV19|NA
CASSMQPGQGARNEQFF
TGTGCCAGTAGTATGCAACCGGGACAGGGGGCGCGGAATGAGCAGTTCTTC
>TRBJ1-2|TRBD1|TRBV7-2|few
CASSLVTGGEVGYTF
TGTGCCAGCAGCTTAGTAACAGGGGGCGAGGTTGGCTACACCTTC